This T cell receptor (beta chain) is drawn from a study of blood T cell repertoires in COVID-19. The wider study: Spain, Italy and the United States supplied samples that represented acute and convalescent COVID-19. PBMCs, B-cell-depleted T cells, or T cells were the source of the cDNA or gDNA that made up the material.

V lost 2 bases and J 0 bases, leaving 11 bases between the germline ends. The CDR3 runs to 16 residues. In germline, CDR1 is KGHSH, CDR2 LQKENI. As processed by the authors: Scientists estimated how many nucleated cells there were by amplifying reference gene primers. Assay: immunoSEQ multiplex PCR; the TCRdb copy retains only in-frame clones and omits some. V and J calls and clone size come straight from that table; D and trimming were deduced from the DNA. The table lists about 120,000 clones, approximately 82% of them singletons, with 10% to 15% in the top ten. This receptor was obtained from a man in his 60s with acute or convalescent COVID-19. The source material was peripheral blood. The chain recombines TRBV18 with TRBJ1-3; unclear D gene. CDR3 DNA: TGTGCCAGCTCACCAAGCGGGCCCAACTCTGGAAACACCATATATTTT. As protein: CASSPSGPNSGNTIYF.